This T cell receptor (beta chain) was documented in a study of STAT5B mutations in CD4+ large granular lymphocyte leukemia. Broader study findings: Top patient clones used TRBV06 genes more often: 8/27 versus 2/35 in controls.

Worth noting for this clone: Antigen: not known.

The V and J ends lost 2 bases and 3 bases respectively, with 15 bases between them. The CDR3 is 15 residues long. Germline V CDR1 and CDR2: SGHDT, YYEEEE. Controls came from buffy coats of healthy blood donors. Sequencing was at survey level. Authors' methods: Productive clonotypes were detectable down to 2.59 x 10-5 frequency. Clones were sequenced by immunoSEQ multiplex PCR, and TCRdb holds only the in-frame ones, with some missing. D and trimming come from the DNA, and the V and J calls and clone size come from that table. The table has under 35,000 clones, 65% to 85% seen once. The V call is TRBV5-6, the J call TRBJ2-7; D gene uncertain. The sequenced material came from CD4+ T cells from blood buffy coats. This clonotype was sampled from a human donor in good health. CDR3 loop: CASSFPAGGSYEQYF. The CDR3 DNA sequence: TGTGCCAGCAGCTTCCCCGCCGGCGGAAGCTACGAGCAGTACTTC.